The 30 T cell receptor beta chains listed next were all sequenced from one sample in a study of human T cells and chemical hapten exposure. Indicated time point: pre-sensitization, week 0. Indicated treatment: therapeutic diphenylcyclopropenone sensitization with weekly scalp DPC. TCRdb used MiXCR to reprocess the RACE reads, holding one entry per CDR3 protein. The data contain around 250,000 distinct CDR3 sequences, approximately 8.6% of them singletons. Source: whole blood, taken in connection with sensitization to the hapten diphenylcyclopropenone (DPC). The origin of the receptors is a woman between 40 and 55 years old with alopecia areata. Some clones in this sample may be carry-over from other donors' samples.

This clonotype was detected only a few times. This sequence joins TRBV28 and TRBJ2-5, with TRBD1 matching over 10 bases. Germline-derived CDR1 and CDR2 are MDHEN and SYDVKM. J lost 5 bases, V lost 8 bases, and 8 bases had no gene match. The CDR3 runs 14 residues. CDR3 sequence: CASQDRGNWETQYF. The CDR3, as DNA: TGTGCCAGCCAGGACAGGGGGAATTGGGAGACCCAGTACTTC.

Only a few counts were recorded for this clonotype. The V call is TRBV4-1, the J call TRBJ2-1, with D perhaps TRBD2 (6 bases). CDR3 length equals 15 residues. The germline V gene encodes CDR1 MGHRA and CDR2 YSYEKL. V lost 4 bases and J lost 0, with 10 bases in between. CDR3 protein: CASSPDYSSYNEQFF. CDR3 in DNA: TGCGCCAGCAGCCCGGACTATAGCTCCTACAATGAGCAGTTCTTC.

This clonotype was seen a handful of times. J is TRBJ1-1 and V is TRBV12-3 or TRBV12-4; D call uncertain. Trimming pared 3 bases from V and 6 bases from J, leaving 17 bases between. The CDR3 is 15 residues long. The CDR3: CASSFRPLSRSEAFF. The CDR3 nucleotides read TGTGCCAGCAGTTTCCGACCGTTGTCGAGGTCTGAAGCTTTCTTT.

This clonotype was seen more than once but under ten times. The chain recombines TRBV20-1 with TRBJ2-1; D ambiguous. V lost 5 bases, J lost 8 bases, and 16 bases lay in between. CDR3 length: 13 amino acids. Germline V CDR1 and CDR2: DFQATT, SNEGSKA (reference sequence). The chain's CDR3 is CSASSSTGYEQFF. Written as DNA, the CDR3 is TGCAGTGCTTCGAGTTCCACGGGTTATGAGCAGTTCTTC.

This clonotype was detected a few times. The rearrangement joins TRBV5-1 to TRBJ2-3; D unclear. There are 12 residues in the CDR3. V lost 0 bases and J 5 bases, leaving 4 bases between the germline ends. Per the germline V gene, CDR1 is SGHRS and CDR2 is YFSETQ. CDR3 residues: CASSLEVDTQYF. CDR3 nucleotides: TGCGCCAGCAGCTTGGAGGTAGATACGCAGTATTTT. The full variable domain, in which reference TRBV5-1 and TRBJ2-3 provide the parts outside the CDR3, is KAGVTQTPRYLIKTRGQQVTLSCSPISGHRSVSWYQQTPGQGLQFLFEYFSETQRNKGNFPGRFSGRQFSNSRSEMNVSTLELGDSALYLCASSLEVDTQYFGPGTRLTVL.

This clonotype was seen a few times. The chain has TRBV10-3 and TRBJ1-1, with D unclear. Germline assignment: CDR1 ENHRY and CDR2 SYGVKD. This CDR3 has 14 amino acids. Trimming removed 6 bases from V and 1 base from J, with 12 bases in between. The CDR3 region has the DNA TGTGCCATCAGCGCTCTCAGTGAGAACACTGAAGCTTTCTTT. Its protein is CAISALSENTEAFF.

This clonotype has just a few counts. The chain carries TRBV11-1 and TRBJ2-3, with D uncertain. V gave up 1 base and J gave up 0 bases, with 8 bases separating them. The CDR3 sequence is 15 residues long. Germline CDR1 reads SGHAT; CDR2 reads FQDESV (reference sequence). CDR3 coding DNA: TGTGCCAGCAGCTTAGTGGCAGTAAGCACAGATACGCAGTATTTT. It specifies CASSLVAVSTDTQYF.

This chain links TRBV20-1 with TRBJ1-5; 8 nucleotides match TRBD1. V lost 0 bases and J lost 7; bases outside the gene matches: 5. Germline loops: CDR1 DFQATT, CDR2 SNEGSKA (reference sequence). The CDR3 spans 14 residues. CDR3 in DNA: TGCAGTGCTAGAGATCGGACAGGGCGGCAGCCCCAGCATTTT. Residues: CSARDRTGRQPQHF.

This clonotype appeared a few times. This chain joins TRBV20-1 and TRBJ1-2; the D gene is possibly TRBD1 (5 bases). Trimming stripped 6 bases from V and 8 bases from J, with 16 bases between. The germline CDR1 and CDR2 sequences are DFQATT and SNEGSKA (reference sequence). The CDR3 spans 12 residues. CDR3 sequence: CSAREQVGGYTF. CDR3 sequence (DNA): TGCAGTGCGAGGGAACAGGTCGGCGGCTACACCTTC.

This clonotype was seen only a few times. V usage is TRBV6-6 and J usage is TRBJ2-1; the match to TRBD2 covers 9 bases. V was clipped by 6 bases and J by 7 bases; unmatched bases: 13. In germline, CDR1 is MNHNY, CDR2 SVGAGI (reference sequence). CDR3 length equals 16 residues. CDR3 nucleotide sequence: TGTGCCAGCAGGGAGAGGACTAGCGAGGGTTCAAATGAGCAGTTCTTC. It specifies CASRERTSEGSNEQFF.

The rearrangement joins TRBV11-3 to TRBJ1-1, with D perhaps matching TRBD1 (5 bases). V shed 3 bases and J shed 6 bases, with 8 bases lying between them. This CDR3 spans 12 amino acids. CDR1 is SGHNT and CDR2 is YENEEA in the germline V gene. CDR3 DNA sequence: TGTGCCAGCAGCTTGGGGCACGCTGAAGCTTTCTTT. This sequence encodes CASSLGHAEAFF.

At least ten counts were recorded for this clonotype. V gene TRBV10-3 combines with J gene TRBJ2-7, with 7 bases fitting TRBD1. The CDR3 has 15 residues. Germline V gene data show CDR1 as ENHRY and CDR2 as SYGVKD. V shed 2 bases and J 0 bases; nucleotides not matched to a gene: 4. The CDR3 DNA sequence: TGTGCCATCAGTGAGAGGGACAGCAACTCCTACGAGCAGTACTTC. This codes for CAISERDSNSYEQYF.

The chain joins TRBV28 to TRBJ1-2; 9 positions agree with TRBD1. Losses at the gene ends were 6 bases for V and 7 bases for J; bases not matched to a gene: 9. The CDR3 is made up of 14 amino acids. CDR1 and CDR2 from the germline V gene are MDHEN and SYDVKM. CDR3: CASSYRDRVPGYTF. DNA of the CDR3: TGTGCCAGCAGCTACCGGGACAGGGTCCCTGGCTACACCTTC.

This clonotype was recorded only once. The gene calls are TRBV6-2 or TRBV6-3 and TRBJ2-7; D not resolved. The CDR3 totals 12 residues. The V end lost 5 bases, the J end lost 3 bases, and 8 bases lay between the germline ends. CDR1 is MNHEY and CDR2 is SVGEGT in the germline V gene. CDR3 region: CASSRSHYEQYF. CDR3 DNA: TGTGCCAGCAGTAGATCCCACTACGAGCAGTACTTC.

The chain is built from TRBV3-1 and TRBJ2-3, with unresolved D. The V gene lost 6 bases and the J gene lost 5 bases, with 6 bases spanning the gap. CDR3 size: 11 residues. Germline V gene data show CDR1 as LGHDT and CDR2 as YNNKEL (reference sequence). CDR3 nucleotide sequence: TGTGCCAGCAGGGGCGGAGATACGCAGTATTTT. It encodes CASRGGDTQYF.

CDR3 coding DNA: TGCGCCAGCAGCCAAGTAGGAGGACAGGGATATGCAGATACGCAGTATTTT. The encoded protein is CASSQVGGQGYADTQYF. The chain employs TRBV4-3 and TRBJ2-3, with 8 bases matching TRBD1. Germline CDR1 reads LGHNA; CDR2 reads YSLEER. This CDR3 region has 17 residues. The V and J ends lost 1 base and 4 bases, in that order; junction bases with no gene match: 10.

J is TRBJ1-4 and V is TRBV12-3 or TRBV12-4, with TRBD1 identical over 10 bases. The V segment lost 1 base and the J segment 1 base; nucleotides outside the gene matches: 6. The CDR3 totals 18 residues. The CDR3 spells CASSLEGGDRGTNEKLFF. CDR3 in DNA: TGTGCCAGCAGTTTAGAAGGTGGGGACAGGGGAACTAATGAAAAACTGTTTTTT.

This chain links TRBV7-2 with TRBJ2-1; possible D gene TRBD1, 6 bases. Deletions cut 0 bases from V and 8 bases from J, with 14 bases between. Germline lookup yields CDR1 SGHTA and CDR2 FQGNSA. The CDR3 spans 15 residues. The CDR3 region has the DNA TGTGCCAGCAGCTTAGCACAGGGTGGTCGAGATGAGCAGTTCTTC. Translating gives CASSLAQGGRDEQFF.

This CDR3 reads CSARDTSGSSYEQYF. The CDR3 region has the DNA TGCAGTGCTAGGGACACTAGCGGGAGCTCCTACGAGCAGTACTTC. The rearrangement uses TRBV20-1 and TRBJ2-7; 11 nucleotides agree with TRBD2. This CDR3 contains 15 residues. In germline, CDR1 is DFQATT, CDR2 SNEGSKA (reference sequence). V lost 3 bases and J lost 0; bases outside the gene matches: 4.

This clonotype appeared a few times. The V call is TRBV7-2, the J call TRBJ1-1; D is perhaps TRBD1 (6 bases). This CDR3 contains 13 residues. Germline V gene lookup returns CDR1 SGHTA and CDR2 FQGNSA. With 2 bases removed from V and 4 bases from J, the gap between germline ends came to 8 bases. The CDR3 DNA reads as TGTGCCAGCAGCTTAAGGGGGGCCACTGAAGCTTTCTTT. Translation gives CASSLRGATEAFF.

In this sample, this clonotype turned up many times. CDR3 amino acids: CASSLGRNTEAFF. In DNA, the CDR3 is TGTGCCAGCAGTTTGGGGAGGAACACTGAAGCTTTCTTT. The chain has TRBV28 and TRBJ1-1; D is uncertain. Germline V lookup: CDR1 MDHEN, CDR2 SYDVKM. Trimming left V 3 bases short and J 1 base short, with 6 bases between. CDR3 length equals 13 residues.

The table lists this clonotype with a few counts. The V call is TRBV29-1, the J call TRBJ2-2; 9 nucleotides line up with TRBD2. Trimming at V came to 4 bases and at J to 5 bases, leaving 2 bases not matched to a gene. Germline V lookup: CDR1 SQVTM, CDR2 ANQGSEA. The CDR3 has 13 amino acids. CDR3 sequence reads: CSVALAGTGELFF. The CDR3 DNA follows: TGCAGCGTTGCGCTAGCGGGAACCGGGGAGCTGTTTTTT.

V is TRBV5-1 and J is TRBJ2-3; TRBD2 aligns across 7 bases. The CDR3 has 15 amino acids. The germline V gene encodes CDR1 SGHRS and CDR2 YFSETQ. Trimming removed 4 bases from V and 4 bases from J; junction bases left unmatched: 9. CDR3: CASSPGGSTADTQYF. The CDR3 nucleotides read TGCGCCAGCAGCCCAGGCGGGAGTACGGCAGATACGCAGTATTTT.

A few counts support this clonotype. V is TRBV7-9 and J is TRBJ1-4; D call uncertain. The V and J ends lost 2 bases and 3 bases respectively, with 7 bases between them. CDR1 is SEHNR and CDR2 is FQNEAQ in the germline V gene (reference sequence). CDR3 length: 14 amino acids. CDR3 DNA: TGTGCCAGCAGCTTAATGGGTGCTAATGAAAAACTGTTTTTT. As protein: CASSLMGANEKLFF.

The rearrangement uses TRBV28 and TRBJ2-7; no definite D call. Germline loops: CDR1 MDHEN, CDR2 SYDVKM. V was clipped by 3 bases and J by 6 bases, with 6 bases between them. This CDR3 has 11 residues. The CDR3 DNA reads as TGTGCCAGCAGTTTCATGAGCGAGCAGTACTTC. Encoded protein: CASSFMSEQYF. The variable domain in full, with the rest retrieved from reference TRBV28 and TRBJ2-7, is DVKVTQSSRYLVKRTGEKVFLECVQDMDHENMFWYRQDPGLGLRLIYFSYDVKMKEKGDIPEGYSVSREKKERFSLILESASTNQTSMYLCASSFMSEQYFGPGTRLTVT.

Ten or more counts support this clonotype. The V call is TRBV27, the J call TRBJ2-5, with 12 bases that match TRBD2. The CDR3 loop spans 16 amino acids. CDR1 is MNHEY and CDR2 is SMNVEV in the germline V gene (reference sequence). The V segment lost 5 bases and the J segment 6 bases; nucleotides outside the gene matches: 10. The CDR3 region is CASSPPRLAGVQTQYF. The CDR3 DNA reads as TGTGCCAGCAGTCCGCCGCGACTAGCGGGAGTGCAGACCCAGTACTTC.

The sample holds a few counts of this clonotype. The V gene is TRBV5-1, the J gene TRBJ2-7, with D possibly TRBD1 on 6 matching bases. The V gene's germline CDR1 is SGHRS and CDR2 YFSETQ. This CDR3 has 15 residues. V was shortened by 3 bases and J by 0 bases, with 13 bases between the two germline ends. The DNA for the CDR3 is TGCGCCAGCAGCTCGTCACAGGGCAGCTCCTACGAGCAGTACTTC. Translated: CASSSSQGSSYEQYF.

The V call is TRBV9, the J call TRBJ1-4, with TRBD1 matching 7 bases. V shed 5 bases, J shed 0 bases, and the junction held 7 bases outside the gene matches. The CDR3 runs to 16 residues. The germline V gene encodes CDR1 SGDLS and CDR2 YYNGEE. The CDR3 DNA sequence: TGTGCCAGCAGTCGACAGGGTGTAGCAACTAATGAAAAACTGTTTTTT. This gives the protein CASSRQGVATNEKLFF.

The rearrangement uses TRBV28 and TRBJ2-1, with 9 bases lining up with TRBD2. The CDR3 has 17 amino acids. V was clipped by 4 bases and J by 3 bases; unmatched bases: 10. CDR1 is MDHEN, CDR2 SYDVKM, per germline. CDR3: CASSSHLAGPLYNEQFF. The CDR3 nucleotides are TGTGCCAGCAGTTCCCACCTAGCGGGGCCACTCTACAATGAGCAGTTCTTC. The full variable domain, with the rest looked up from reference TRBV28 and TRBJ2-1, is DVKVTQSSRYLVKRTGEKVFLECVQDMDHENMFWYRQDPGLGLRLIYFSYDVKMKEKGDIPEGYSVSREKKERFSLILESASTNQTSMYLCASSSHLAGPLYNEQFFGPGTRLTVL.

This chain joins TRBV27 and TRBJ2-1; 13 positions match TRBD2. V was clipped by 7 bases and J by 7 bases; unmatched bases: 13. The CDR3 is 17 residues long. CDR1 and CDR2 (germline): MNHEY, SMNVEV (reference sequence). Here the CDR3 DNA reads TGTGCCAGCAAAGCCCTTCGGACTAGCGGGAGAAGGAATGAGCAGTTCTTC. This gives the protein CASKALRTSGRRNEQFF.